The next 20 T cell receptor beta chains were all read from a single sample in a study of T cells in localized non-small cell lung cancer (dated by TCRdb to about 2020). Library preparation used the immunoSEQ multiplex PCR assay. TCRdb's version of the immuneACCESS table is confined to in-frame rearrangements and falls short of the full clone set. An unresolved V gene accounts for under half of the shortfall where checked; the remainder is of unknown origin. The sample data list about 64,000 clones, and roughly 79% of these were observed just once. Clones ranked in the top ten supply 4.7% of the sample. This specimen consisted of PBMCs, obtained before any cancer treatment. The receptors come from a man between 35 and 75 years old with stage II lung adenocarcinoma.

V and J are TRBV5-1 and TRBJ1-2; 9 nucleotides line up with TRBD1. The junction had 6 bases not matched to a gene; V was cut back by 0 bases and J by 6 bases. Germline lookup yields CDR1 SGHRS and CDR2 YFSETQ. The CDR3 sequence is 15 residues long. CDR3 DNA: TGCGCCAGCAGCTTGGGGACAGGGGATTTTGATGGCTACACCTTC. Translation gives CASSLGTGDFDGYTF.

The chain links TRBV6-1 to TRBJ2-6, with D tentatively TRBD1 (6 bases). The V end lost 4 bases, the J end lost 4 bases, and 17 bases lay between the germline ends. This CDR3 has 17 residues. Germline assignment: CDR1 MNHNS and CDR2 SASEGT. The CDR3 DNA sequence: TGTGCCAGCAGTGTCAGGGGCCCGCAGGGGGGGGCCAACGTCCTGACTTTC. Amino acids: CASSVRGPQGGANVLTF.

The chain recombines TRBV6-5 with TRBJ2-7; 7 bases map to TRBD1. This CDR3 has 14 residues. Trimming removed 3 bases from V and 2 bases from J; junction bases left unmatched: 4. The germline V gene has CDR1 MNHEY and CDR2 SVGAGI. The CDR3 sequence is CASSYFGQAYEQYF. CDR3 DNA sequence: TGTGCCAGCAGTTATTTCGGACAGGCCTACGAGCAGTACTTC.

V is TRBV25-1 and J is TRBJ2-3; 9 positions agree with TRBD1. CDR3 length: 15 residues. Trimming removed 6 bases from V and 3 bases from J; junction bases left unmatched: 7. Per germline, CDR1 MGHDK and CDR2 SYGVNS. The CDR3 loop is CASSRGQGLTDTQYF. The CDR3 DNA reads TGTGCCAGCAGCCGGGGACAGGGACTAACAGATACGCAGTATTTT.

This chain connects TRBV9 to TRBJ2-5; D call uncertain. V was trimmed by 0 bases and J by 0 bases, leaving 3 bases between them. Germline V CDR1 and CDR2: SGDLS, YYNGEE. The CDR3 is 13 residues long. CDR3 bases: TGTGCCAGCAGCGTAGTGGACCAAGAGACCCAGTACTTC. Encoded protein: CASSVVDQETQYF.

For the CDR3, the DNA is TGTGCCAGCAGCTTAGGCGGGGACCTCTCCTACGAGCAGTACTTC. It encodes CASSLGGDLSYEQYF. The chain carries TRBV7-8 and TRBJ2-7, with D possibly TRBD2 on 6 matching bases. Germline V gene lookup returns CDR1 SGHVS and CDR2 FQNEAQ. Trimming left V 1 base short and J 0 bases short, with 10 bases between. This CDR3 has 15 amino acids.

This clone has just a few counts. The CDR3 protein is CAWSVTGVGSYNEQFF. The CDR3 nucleotides read TGTGCCTGGAGTGTAACGGGAGTAGGCTCCTACAATGAGCAGTTCTTC. The chain joins TRBV30 to TRBJ2-1, with a weak D call TRBD2 (6 bases). The CDR3 loop spans 16 amino acids. Trimming took off 0 bases at V and 0 bases at J, with 12 bases between the two ends. CDR1 is GTSNPN, CDR2 SVGIG, per germline (reference sequence).

This sequence joins TRBV5-6 and TRBJ1-2; TRBD1 is a possible D gene (5 bases). CDR3 size: 17 residues. From germline, CDR1 is SGHDT and CDR2 YYEEEE. Trimming cost V 1 base and J 1 base, with 17 bases left between them. The CDR3 here is CASSLSRGRSVNYGYTF. CDR3 sequence (DNA): TGTGCCAGCAGCTTGAGCCGGGGCCGTTCGGTTAACTATGGCTACACCTTC.

This clone appeared a single time. The rearrangement links TRBV30 to TRBJ2-7, with D perhaps assigned TRBD1 or TRBD2 (6 bases each). CDR1 is GTSNPN, CDR2 SVGIG, per germline (reference sequence). CDR3 size: 14 residues. V was clipped by 5 bases and J by 2 bases, with 16 bases between them. The CDR3 nucleotides are TGTGCCTGGGGGTCCTGGGGGGCGGCCTACGAGCAGTACTTC. This translates into CAWGSWGAAYEQYF.

The chain has TRBV2 and TRBJ1-5; D may be TRBD1 (6 bases). The CDR3 covers 16 residues. From germline, CDR1 is SNHLY and CDR2 FYNNEI. Deletions cut 6 bases from V and 0 bases from J, with 15 bases between. CDR3 DNA: TGTGCCAGCAGGGCAGGCGGGGGACATAGCAATCAGCCCCAGCATTTT. This translates into CASRAGGGHSNQPQHF.

The chain couples TRBV7-9 to TRBJ2-3; 10 nucleotides align to TRBD2. Trimming at V came to 7 bases and at J to 6 bases, leaving 19 bases not matched to a gene. Germline V lookup: CDR1 SEHNR, CDR2 FQNEAQ (reference sequence). There are 18 residues in the CDR3. In DNA form, the CDR3 reads TGTGCCAGCAAAAAAAATACCGGGCTAGCGGGAGAATTGGATACGCAGTATTTT. It encodes CASKKNTGLAGELDTQYF. The complete variable domain, with remaining parts taken from reference TRBV7-9 and TRBJ2-3, reads DTGVSQNPRHKITKRGQNVTFRCDPISEHNRLYWYRQTLGQGPEFLTYFQNEAQLEKSRLLSDRFSAERPKGSFSTLEIQRTEQGDSAMYLCASKKNTGLAGELDTQYFGPGTRLTVL.

The genes are TRBV5-6 and TRBJ2-1; D uncertain. The CDR3 loop spans 13 amino acids. Germline V gives CDR1 SGHDT, CDR2 YYEEEE. Between the trimmed V and J ends, which lost 2 bases and 8 bases, there was a span of 11 bases. As DNA, the CDR3 is TGTGCCAGCAGCTTTATCGTAGGCTATGAGCAGTTCTTC. The encoded protein is CASSFIVGYEQFF.

The gene calls are TRBV7-2 and TRBJ2-2; no definite D call. V lost 2 bases, J lost 2 bases, and 6 bases lay in between. The CDR3 has 14 residues. The V gene's germline CDR1 is SGHTA and CDR2 FQGNSA. CDR3 residues: CASSLQVNTGELFF. CDR3 in DNA: TGTGCCAGCAGCTTACAAGTTAACACCGGGGAGCTGTTTTTT.

The rearrangement uses TRBV7-9 and TRBJ1-5; possible D gene TRBD1, 5 bases. CDR1 and CDR2 (germline): SEHNR, FQNEAQ (reference sequence). The length of the CDR3 is 14 residues. V shed 1 base and J shed 5 bases, with 9 bases lying between them. The CDR3 loop is CASSLGGGHQPQHF. DNA for the CDR3: TGTGCCAGCAGCTTAGGGGGGGGTCATCAGCCCCAGCATTTT.

This chain joins TRBV30 and TRBJ2-4; maybe TRBD2 (5 bases). The V gene lost 6 bases and the J gene lost 1 base, with 7 bases spanning the gap. Germline V gene sequence: CDR1 GTSNPN, CDR2 SVGIG (reference sequence). The CDR3 runs 12 residues. The CDR3, as DNA: TGTGCCTGTGGCGGGGCCAAAAACATTCAGTACTTC. It is translated as CACGGAKNIQYF.

The CDR3 region has the DNA TGTGCCAGCAGCTTAGGGGCGACGGATCAAGGGGAGACCCAGTACTTC. Translating it yields CASSLGATDQGETQYF. This sequence joins TRBV11-1 and TRBJ2-5, with D hard to call. The CDR3 has 16 amino acids. CDR1 is SGHAT, CDR2 FQDESV, per germline (reference sequence). V was clipped by 1 base and J by 5 bases, with 17 bases between them. The variable domain in full, with the rest retrieved from reference TRBV11-1 and TRBJ2-5, is EAEVAQSPRYKITEKSQAVAFWCDPISGHATLYWYRQILGQGPELLVQFQDESVVDDSQLPKDRFSAERLKGVDSTLKIQPAELGDSAMYLCASSLGATDQGETQYFGPGTRLLVL.

The rearrangement joins TRBV2 to TRBJ1-2; maybe TRBD1 (6 bases). Between the trimmed V and J ends, which lost 8 bases and 7 bases, there was a span of 20 bases. Germline lookup yields CDR1 SNHLY and CDR2 FYNNEI. CDR3 length: 14 amino acids. This CDR3 is CASSPLGGRGGYTF. CDR3 DNA sequence: TGTGCCAGCTCACCCTTGGGGGGGCGCGGTGGCTACACCTTC.

The J gene is TRBJ1-2, the V gene TRBV5-4; D gene unclear. CDR1 SGHNT and CDR2 YYREEE come from the germline V gene (reference sequence). The CDR3 consists of 15 residues. V gave up 5 bases and J gave up 0 bases, with 14 bases separating them. The CDR3, as DNA: TGTGCCAGCAGTCCCGACTCGTCGACTAACTATGGCTACACCTTC. Amino acids: CASSPDSSTNYGYTF.

This chain joins TRBV19 and TRBJ1-4, with no clear D. The CDR3 is 15 residues long. The germline V gene has CDR1 LNHDA and CDR2 SQIVND (reference sequence). The germline V and J ends were trimmed by 6 bases and 8 bases, with 19 bases remaining between them. CDR3 in amino acids: CASSPERSPGEKLFF. In nucleotides, the CDR3 is TGTGCCAGTAGCCCCGAACGGTCCCCTGGGGAAAAACTGTTTTTT. Variable domain in full (rest from reference TRBV19 and TRBJ1-4): DGGITQSPKYLFRKEGQNVTLSCEQNLNHDAMYWYRQDPGQGLRLIYYSQIVNDFQKGDIAEGYSVSREKKESFPLTVTSAQKNPTAFYLCASSPERSPGEKLFFGSGTQLSVL.

The chain employs TRBV30 and TRBJ2-2; 15 positions agree with TRBD2. The V gene end was trimmed by 0 bases and the J gene end by 4 bases; junction bases not matched to a gene: 9. The CDR3 is 19 amino acids. The germline CDR1 and CDR2 sequences are GTSNPN and SVGIG (reference sequence). CDR3 amino acids: CAWSVPPGLAGGRTGELFF. The CDR3 DNA is TGTGCCTGGAGTGTTCCCCCGGGACTAGCGGGGGGTCGCACCGGGGAGCTGTTTTTT.